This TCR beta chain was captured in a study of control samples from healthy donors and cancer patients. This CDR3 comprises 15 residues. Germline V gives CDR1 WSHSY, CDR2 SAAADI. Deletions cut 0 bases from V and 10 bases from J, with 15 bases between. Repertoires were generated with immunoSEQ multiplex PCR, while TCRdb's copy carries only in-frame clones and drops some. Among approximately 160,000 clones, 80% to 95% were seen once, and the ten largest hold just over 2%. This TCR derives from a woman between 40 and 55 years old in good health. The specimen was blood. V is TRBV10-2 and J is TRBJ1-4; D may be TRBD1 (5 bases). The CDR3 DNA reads TGCGCCAGCAGTGAGTCGGGGGGGGAACGAGGAAAACTGTTTTTT. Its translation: CASSESGGERGKLFF.